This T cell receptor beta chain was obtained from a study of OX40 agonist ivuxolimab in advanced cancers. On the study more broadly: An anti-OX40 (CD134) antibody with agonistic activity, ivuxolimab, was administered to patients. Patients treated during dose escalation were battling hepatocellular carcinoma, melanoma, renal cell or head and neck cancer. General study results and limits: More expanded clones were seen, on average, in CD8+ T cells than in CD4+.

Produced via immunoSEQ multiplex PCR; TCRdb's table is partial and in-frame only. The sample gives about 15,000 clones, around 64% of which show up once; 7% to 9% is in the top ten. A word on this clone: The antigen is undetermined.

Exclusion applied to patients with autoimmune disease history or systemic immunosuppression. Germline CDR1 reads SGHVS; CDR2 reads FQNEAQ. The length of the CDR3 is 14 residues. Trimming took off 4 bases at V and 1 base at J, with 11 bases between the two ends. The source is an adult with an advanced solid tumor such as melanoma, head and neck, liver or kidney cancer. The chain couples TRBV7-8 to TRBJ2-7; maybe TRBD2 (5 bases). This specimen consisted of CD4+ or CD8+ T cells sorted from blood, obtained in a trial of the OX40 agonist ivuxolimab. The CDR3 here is CASSSPGTSYEQYF. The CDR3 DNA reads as TGTGCCAGCAGCTCCCCGGGAACATCCTACGAGCAGTACTTC.